This entry concerns a single T cell receptor beta chain. Its antigen is not known. The PCR contained 60 Vbeta and 13 Jbeta primers. Sequencing used immunoSEQ multiplex PCR; TCRdb keeps in-frame clones, though not all of them. The table gives around 74,000 clones; the top ten clones make up approximately 13% of it. These data are taken from a study of cytomegalovirus exposure and HLA in healthy donors. Study-level results: Most TCR sequences were uncommon, yet certain public TCRs appeared in many donors. TCR beta V- and J-gene trimming, according to a later analysis, was linked to a missense DCLRE1C variant. Follow-up analysis found HLA locus-dependent TCR association rates, highest for DRB1 and lowest for HLA-C.

Germline V CDR1 and CDR2: SEHNR, FQNEAQ (reference sequence). The V and J ends lost 3 bases and 3 bases, in that order; junction bases with no gene match: 2. The CDR3 loop spans 13 amino acids. The specimen sequenced was PBMCs. V is TRBV7-9 and J is TRBJ2-7, with 7 bases fitting TRBD1. This clonotype was sampled from a man aged 50-60 years in good health and CMV-seropositive. CDR3 sequence reads: CASSFQGVYEQYV. CDR3 DNA: TGTGCCAGCAGCTTTCAGGGGGTCTACGAGCAGTACGTC.